This T cell receptor beta chain was identified during a study of blood T cell repertoires in COVID-19. Overall study: The origin of the acute and convalescent COVID-19 samples was the United States, Italy and Spain. The cDNA or gDNA used as material had been derived from T cells, B-cell-depleted T cells, or PBMCs.

Method: immunoSEQ multiplex PCR; TCRdb's copy keeps in-frame clones and lacks some. The repertoire holds roughly 90,000 clones, with more than 70% as singletons. Seattle cases were enrolled at active infection and followed longitudinally. Looked up from germline, CDR1 is LNHDA and CDR2 is SQIVND (reference sequence). The V and J ends lost 3 bases and 8 bases, in that order; junction bases with no gene match: 8. The CDR3 runs to 15 residues. The sample comprised peripheral blood. This rearrangement joins TRBV19 to TRBJ2-1, with 9 nucleotides matching TRBD1. The sequence came from a man between 50 and 59 years old with COVID-19, enrolled during active disease. The CDR3 region is CASSITRTGDYEQFF. The CDR3 nucleotides are TGTGCCAGTAGTATTACCCGGACAGGGGACTATGAGCAGTTCTTC.